Listed below are T cell receptor beta chains from one sample, sequenced in a study of T cells in Graves' hyperthyroidism and ophthalmopathy. TCRdb reprocessed the multiplex PCR reads with MiXCR, giving one entry per CDR3 protein. The sample yields 400,000 to 600,000 distinct CDR3 sequences, less than 25% seen once. The sequenced sample was blood. Receptor source: a man between 18 and 35 years old with Graves' hyperthyroidism. Both conserved end residues are part of each CDR3. D genes are given only for firm matches. Size is omitted from some rows. Given values are once, few, many or a class for expanded clones.

D,J,size,V,CDR3,DNA
NA,TRBJ2-7,many,TRBV12-3/TRBV12-4,CASSLPGSSYEQYF,TGTGCCAGCAGTTTGCCAGGGAGCTCCTACGAGCAGTACTTC
NA,TRBJ1-1,many,TRBV6-5,CASSYQDRNTEAFF,TGTGCCAGCAGTTACCAGGACAGGAACACTGAAGCTTTCTTT
TRBD2,TRBJ2-5,NA,TRBV3-1,CASSPRQGLAGGETQYF,TGTGCCAGCAGCCCCCGACAGGGACTAGCGGGGGGAGAGACCCAGTACTTC
NA,TRBJ1-2,few,TRBV27,CASSFRESYGYTF,TGTGCCAGCAGTTTCAGGGAGAGTTATGGCTACACCTTC
NA,TRBJ1-1,many,TRBV19,CASRPGDTEAFF,TGCGCCAGCAGGCCGGGGGACACTGAAGCTTTCTTT
NA,TRBJ1-2,many,TRBV12-3/TRBV12-4,CASTPGEGYGYTF,TGTGCCAGCACCCCGGGGGAAGGCTATGGCTACACCTTC
NA,TRBJ2-4,many,TRBV28,CASSPGSVDIQYF,TGTGCCAGCAGTCCAGGGTCGGTGGACATTCAGTACTTC
TRBD1,TRBJ2-7,NA,TRBV4-2,CASSQGQENYEQYF,TGTGCCAGCAGCCAGGGACAGGAAAACTACGAGCAGTACTTC
NA,TRBJ1-5,many,TRBV19,CASRGFGGHSNQPQHF,TGTGCCAGTAGAGGTTTCGGGGGGCATAGCAATCAGCCCCAGCATTTT
NA,TRBJ1-3,many,TRBV6-1,CASSAHSDRNTIYF,TGTGCCAGCAGCGCCCACAGTGATCGAAACACCATATATTTT
NA,TRBJ1-5,many,TRBV27,CASSAQGDGNQPQHF,TGTGCCAGCAGCGCACAGGGCGATGGCAATCAGCCCCAGCATTTT
NA,TRBJ2-5,many,TRBV2,CASTPAGRETQYF,TGTGCCAGTACCCCTGCAGGGAGAGAGACCCAGTACTTC
NA,TRBJ2-7,NA,TRBV5-1,CASKRGTGDSYEQYF,TGCGCCAGCAAGAGGGGTACAGGCGACTCCTACGAGCAGTACTTC
NA,TRBJ1-1,many,TRBV27,CASRGWMNTEAFF,TGTGCCAGCAGAGGGTGGATGAACACTGAAGCTTTCTTT
NA,TRBJ1-1,many,TRBV12-3/TRBV12-4,CASSLGGAHTEAFF,TGTGCCAGCAGTTTAGGGGGGGCTCACACTGAAGCTTTCTTT
NA,TRBJ1-1,many,TRBV28,CASSYRGLLDTEAFF,TGTGCCAGCAGTTACCGGGGCCTGTTGGACACTGAAGCTTTCTTT
TRBD1,TRBJ1-2,many,TRBV20-1,CSAPTGGEDTF,TGCAGTGCACCGACAGGGGGCGAAGACACCTTC